This is a list of T cell receptor beta chains from one sample in a study of blood T cell repertoires in COVID-19. Only in-frame clones appear in the TCRdb table, and some are missing; sequencing was by immunoSEQ multiplex PCR. Here the sample spans some 320,000 clones, around 87% being singletons. Sequenced: PBMCs or T cells enriched from blood (not recorded which). The source is a woman in her thirties who had recovered from COVID-19. The CDR3 runs from the conserved cysteine through the conserved F or W.

len	j_gene	v_gene	CDR3aa
15	TRBJ1-3	TRBV5-6	CASSLIQGRGNTIYF
11	TRBJ1-2	TRBV10-1	CASRGGAGYTF
16	TRBJ2-5	TRBV18	CASSRRLADLRETQYF
16	TRBJ1-3	TRBV5-1	CASSLTVQGSGNTIYF
14	TRBJ2-7	TRBV27	CASTSGQGDYEQYF
13	TRBJ2-1	TRBV28	CAIPDRVGNEQFF
15	TRBJ1-3	TRBV18	CASCVQALSGNTIYF
14	TRBJ2-7	TRBV4-2	CASSSDRGSYEQYF
12	TRBJ1-5	TRBV5-1	CASSLTGQPQHF
14	TRBJ1-2	TRBV24-1	CATSDSRVMGGYTF
15	TRBJ2-6	TRBV5-1	CASSLQADGANVLTF
14	TRBJ2-7	TRBV5-1	CASSQGQGPYEQYF
12	TRBJ2-7	TRBV5-4	CASSLPGGEQYF
15	TRBJ1-2	TRBV7-9	CASSSGTGGVGGYTF
16	TRBJ1-5	TRBV10-3	CAISVRDRDSSQPQHF
16	TRBJ1-4	TRBV18	CASSAEWASTNEKLFF
14	TRBJ1-1	TRBV3-1/TRBV3-2	CASSRMTGTTEAFF
14	TRBJ2-3	TRBV27	CASPVAGGTDTQYF
16	TRBJ1-1	TRBV5-6	CASSFRFRHLNTEAFF
17	TRBJ1-1	TRBV2	CASTGERDRGWSTEAFF
13	TRBJ2-1	TRBV2	CASSQGSYNEQFF
15	TRBJ1-6	TRBV10-2	CASSDGGRGESPLHF
15	TRBJ2-7	TRBV7-2	CASSFSGIPSYEQYF
13	TRBJ1-1	TRBV19	CASQGQIYTEAFF
15	TRBJ2-1	TRBV5-8	CASSLAAGGQNEQFF
13	TRBJ1-5	TRBV30	CAWSQREDQPQHF
13	TRBJ2-2	TRBV4-2	CASSQDSRGELFF
14	TRBJ1-1	TRBV5-1	CASSQDRVRTEAFF
15	TRBJ2-2	TRBV5-6	CASSLLAGATGELFF
17	TRBJ1-2	TRBV6-6	CASSPTGTGKVGDGYTF
18	TRBJ2-1	TRBV19	CASTDSGGAFFSYNEQFF
13	TRBJ1-2	TRBV28	CASSLSGLDGYTF
17	TRBJ2-5	TRBV30	CAWSVLAAGGHIETQYF
14	TRBJ1-1	TRBV3-1/TRBV3-2	CASSPWTGEAEAFF
13	TRBJ1-1	TRBV25-1	CASRQGGDPEAFF
17	TRBJ2-1	TRBV19	CASSIGRTSGGRNEQFF
13	TRBJ1-3	TRBV5-1	CASSLGGGDTIYF
17	TRBJ1-1	TRBV28	CASSSLTQDRGETEAFF
16	TRBJ1-2	TRBV9	CASSVGTGGTLYGYTF
11	TRBJ1-1	TRBV6-5	CASLRGAEAFF
13	TRBJ2-7	TRBV5-1	CASSHDQGEEQYF
15	TRBJ1-2	TRBV29-1	CSALRGRQTTNGYTF
15	TRBJ2-2	TRBV7-6	CASSLEGLATGELFF
15	TRBJ1-2	TRBV4-3	CASSQARDSGYGYTF
15	TRBJ1-6	TRBV11-2	CASSRRGQDPLPLHF
15	TRBJ1-1	TRBV4-1	CASSQDRGPYTEAFF
16	TRBJ1-3	TRBV7-9	CASTPTIRGLGNTIYF
16	TRBJ1-4	TRBV19	CASSTDRGQSNEKLFF
13	TRBJ1-1	TRBV2	CASSAEQNTEAFF
12	TRBJ1-2	TRBV19	CASSLGPHGYTF
15	TRBJ2-6	TRBV15	CATSRDNSGANVLTF
15	TRBJ2-3	TRBV3-1/TRBV3-2	CASSLRSGGWDTQYF
15	TRBJ1-4	TRBV9	CASSLGLQANEKLFF
15	TRBJ1-4	TRBV7-9	CASSLEATTNEKLFF
13	TRBJ2-2	TRBV9	CASSVGGSGELFF
17	TRBJ1-2	TRBV28	CASSIADDNPVGYGYTF
15	TRBJ2-1	TRBV7-2	CASSLALAGYNEQFF
13	TRBJ2-7	TRBV7-8	CASSLGAGYEQYF
15	TRBJ2-5	TRBV3-1/TRBV3-2	CASSQDSRVQETQYF